This T cell receptor beta chain was sequenced for a study of OX40 agonist ivuxolimab in advanced cancers. Trimming took off 2 bases at V and 2 bases at J, with 12 bases between the two ends. This CDR3 is 15 amino acids long. Germline V gene data show CDR1 as MNHNY and CDR2 as SVGAGI (reference sequence). TCRdb's table, derived via immunoSEQ multiplex PCR, lists solely in-frame clones and lacks some. The profile shows approximately 54,000 clones, approximately 89% of them singletons. The chain is built from TRBV6-6 and TRBJ1-2; D remains ambiguous. This TCR derives from an adult with an advanced solid tumor such as melanoma, head and neck, liver or kidney cancer. The specimen comprised CD4+ or CD8+ T cells sorted from blood, sampled in a trial of the OX40 agonist ivuxolimab. The CDR3 coding sequence is TGTGCCAGCAGTTACGGTCCAGGTTTAAACTATGGCTACACCTTC. Protein sequence: CASSYGPGLNYGYTF.